This T cell receptor beta chain was recorded in a study of CD8 T cells in ankylosing spondylitis. Libraries of TCR beta came from quantitative 5'-RACE with molecular barcodes. TCRdb recomputed calls from the 5' RACE reads with MiXCR, one row per CDR3 protein. The sample has about 540,000 distinct CDR3 sequences; roughly 13% are singletons. Study-wide results and limits: Reactive arthritis synovial fluid and blood were previously reported to contain some motif variants. Seemingly distinctive of ankylosing spondylitis blood was a TCR beta motif formed by eight highly homologous variants. Matched ankylosing spondylitis synovial fluid reportedly contained a significantly enriched population of disease-linked clones.

Trimming removed 4 bases from V and 5 bases from J; junction bases left unmatched: 5. This CDR3 has 15 residues. The sample holds a few counts of this clonotype. What it binds is not known. The clonotype comes from a male donor with ankylosing spondylitis. The sample was blood, either unsorted or a sorted T cell fraction (not recorded which). The chain couples TRBV12-3 or TRBV12-4 to TRBJ2-1; 10 bases line up with TRBD2. The CDR3 spells CASSYSGRSHNEQFF. In nucleotides, the CDR3 is TGTGCCAGCAGTTATAGCGGGAGGTCCCACAATGAGCAGTTCTTC.